These T cell receptor beta chains were read from a single sample in a study of radiation and T cells in renal cell carcinoma. This table comes from immunoSEQ multiplex PCR, and its TCRdb copy is limited to in-frame clones, with some not included. This table has about 140,000 clones, about 86% appearing once. Sample: blood, taken from a patient whose treatment included radiotherapy and nephrectomy. These receptors all stem from a woman between 50 and 59 years old with renal cell carcinoma. Both conserved end residues are part of each CDR3. Fields, in order: D gene, V gene, J gene, clone size, CDR3 DNA, CDR3 protein. D genes are given only for firm matches. Size values are once, few and many counts, or a class for expanded clones, and some rows have none.

>.|TRBV28|TRBJ2-7|.
TGTGCCAGCAGAGGGGGAGACTACGAGCAGTACTTC
CASRGGDYEQYF
>.|TRBV28|TRBJ1-4|few
TGTGCCAGCAGTAGGGGGAGAAACAATGAAAAACTGTTTTTT
CASSRGRNNEKLFF
>.|TRBV7-2|TRBJ1-3|.
TGTGCCAGCAGCAACGCGGTCGGAGCTGGAAACACCATATATTTT
CASSNAVGAGNTIYF
>.|TRBV5-4|TRBJ2-1|.
TGTGCCAGCAGCTTCCCCGGCGCCTCCGAGCAGTTCTTC
CASSFPGASEQFF
>.|TRBV20-1|TRBJ1-4|few
TGCAGTGCAGCGCGACCCGAAAAACTGTTTTTT
CSAARPEKLFF
>.|TRBV7-8|TRBJ1-6|.
TGTGCCAGCAGTGGGGCAGGGCGAAATTCACCCCTCCACTTT
CASSGAGRNSPLHF
>.|TRBV6-5|TRBJ1-5|.
TGTGCCAGCAGTCTCCAATTGAGCAATCAGCCCCAGCATTTT
CASSLQLSNQPQHF
>.|TRBV7-9|TRBJ2-1|.
TGTGCCAGCAGCCCACAGTTCTTC
CASSPQFF
>.|TRBV28|TRBJ1-2|.
TGTGCCAGCAGTTTATCATCCTCGCGAGGCTACACCTTC
CASSLSSSRGYTF
>.|TRBV27|TRBJ1-3|.
TGTGCCAGCAGTTTATCGGCCGAAAGAAACACCATATATTTT
CASSLSAERNTIYF
>.|TRBV5-5|TRBJ1-1|.
TGTGCCAGCAGCTTGAGGCGTGCAGAAGCTTTCTTT
CASSLRRAEAFF
>.|TRBV7-2|TRBJ2-2|few
TGTGCCGGAACTACTACGAACACCGGGGAGCTGTTTTTT
CAGTTTNTGELFF
>TRBD1|TRBV4-3|TRBJ2-7|once
TGCGCCAGCAGCCAAGGACAGGGCTCCCTCTCCTACGAGCAGTACTTC
CASSQGQGSLSYEQYF
>.|TRBV30|TRBJ1-6|.
TGTGCCTGGAGCGGGCAACTGACGACGATGGGTTCACCCCTCCACTTT
CAWSGQLTTMGSPLHF
>.|TRBV28|TRBJ1-6|once
TGTGCCAGCATCTCAGGGAGACCGAATTCACCCCTCCACTTT
CASISGRPNSPLHF
>TRBD1|TRBV4-1|TRBJ2-2|.
TGCGCCAGCAGCCCCGGGCCGAGACAGGGGGCCGACACCGGGGAGCTGTTTTTT
CASSPGPRQGADTGELFF
>.|TRBV7-3|TRBJ2-2|.
TGTGCCAGCAGCTTAAGCGGGAACACCGGGGAGCTGTTTTTT
CASSLSGNTGELFF
>TRBD1|TRBV4-2|TRBJ1-5|.
TGTGCCAGCAGCCAGAGACAGGGGTGGAATCAGCCCCAGCATTTT
CASSQRQGWNQPQHF
>.|TRBV7-2|TRBJ1-2|.
TGTGCCAGCAGCTTACAATTCTCTAACTATGGCTACACCTTC
CASSLQFSNYGYTF
>TRBD1|TRBV28|TRBJ1-2|.
TGTGCCAGCAAGCCAGGACAGGCCAATTATGGCTACACCTTC
CASKPGQANYGYTF
>.|TRBV5-1|TRBJ2-3|.
TGCGCCAGCAGCTTGGAGGGGACCACAGATACGCAGTATTTT
CASSLEGTTDTQYF
>.|TRBV7-2|TRBJ2-3|.
TGTGCCAGCAGCTTTCTATCTCTCAGCACAGATACGCAGTATTTT
CASSFLSLSTDTQYF
>.|TRBV7-6|TRBJ2-2|once
TGTGCCAGCAGCACCTCCCCCGGGGAGCTGTTTTTT
CASSTSPGELFF
>.|TRBV28|TRBJ1-1|.
TGTGCCAGCAGTTTATCCCTGGCAGGGTTTGGCACTGAAGCTTTCTTT
CASSLSLAGFGTEAFF
>TRBD2|TRBV7-9|TRBJ2-6|.
TGTGCCAGCAGCTTAAGGGGACTAGCGGGATTCTCTGGGGCCAACGTCCTGACTTTC
CASSLRGLAGFSGANVLTF
>.|TRBV28|TRBJ1-1|.
TGTGCCAGCAGTATTGCACACCAGGGGTCGCCTGAAGCTTTCTTT
CASSIAHQGSPEAFF
>.|TRBV5-4|TRBJ2-7|once
TGTGCCAGCAGCTTGCAGCGAGGCGGCGAGCAGTACTTC
CASSLQRGGEQYF
>TRBD1|TRBV9|TRBJ1-1|.
TGTGCCAGCAGCCCCCGGGGACAGGGGGCAGTGGGTACTGAAGCTTTCTTT
CASSPRGQGAVGTEAFF
>TRBD1|TRBV27|TRBJ2-5|.
TGTGCCAGCAGTAACAGGGGCGGAGAGACCCAGTACTTC
CASSNRGGETQYF
>TRBD1|TRBV6-1|TRBJ1-3|.
TGTGCCAGCAGTGAAAGACCACAGGGGGCCTCGGACACCATATATTTT
CASSERPQGASDTIYF
>TRBD2|TRBV18|TRBJ2-5|.
TGTGCCAGCTCACCCAGAATGATAGGACTAGCGAGGCAAGAGACCCAGTACTTC
CASSPRMIGLARQETQYF
>.|TRBV9|TRBJ2-5|once
TGTGCCAGCAGCGTGCTCTCGGGAGAGACCCAGTACTTC
CASSVLSGETQYF
>.|TRBV7-9|TRBJ1-1|.
TGTGCCAGCAGCTTTGGACAAAGCAACACTGAAGCTTTCTTT
CASSFGQSNTEAFF
>TRBD2|TRBV27|TRBJ2-7|.
TGTGCCAGCATGGAGGGTAGCGGGAGCCCTCACGAGCAGTACTTC
CASMEGSGSPHEQYF
>TRBD1|TRBV30|TRBJ2-7|.
TGTGCCTGGAGTGTAGACAGGGGTTACGAGCAGTACTTC
CAWSVDRGYEQYF
>TRBD1|TRBV7-2|TRBJ1-2|.
TGTGCCAGCAGCCTGGGGACAGGGTTGGGCTATGGCTACACCTTC
CASSLGTGLGYGYTF
>TRBD1|TRBV9|TRBJ1-5|.
TGTGCCAGCAGCGCGGGACAGATCAATCAGCCCCAGCATTTT
CASSAGQINQPQHF
>.|TRBV6-6|TRBJ2-7|.
TGTGCCAGCAGTTCTTCTCAGGGTGTTTACGAGCAGTACTTC
CASSSSQGVYEQYF
>.|TRBV19|TRBJ1-5|.
TGTGCCAGTAGTATCGAGGGAACCAGCAACAATCAGCCCCAGCATTTT
CASSIEGTSNNQPQHF
>TRBD1|TRBV30|TRBJ2-1|.
TGTGCCTGGAGTGTAAGAGGGGGCGTGGACAATGAGCAGTTCTTC
CAWSVRGGVDNEQFF
>.|TRBV6-5|TRBJ1-3|.
TGTGCCAGCAGTTACTCGATGACAACCGGAAACACCATATATTTT
CASSYSMTTGNTIYF
>.|TRBV7-2|TRBJ1-5|.
TGTGCCAGCAGCTTAGAGAGGAATCAGCCCCAGCATTTT
CASSLERNQPQHF
>TRBD1|TRBV7-2|TRBJ2-5|.
TGTGCCAGCAGCCCCCCCACAGGGGGCTTTGAGACCCAGTACTTC
CASSPPTGGFETQYF
>.|TRBV5-1|TRBJ1-1|.
TGCGCCAGCAGCTTACACAGCATGAACACTGAAGCTTTCTTT
CASSLHSMNTEAFF
>TRBD2|TRBV5-4|TRBJ2-1|.
TGCGCCAGCAGCCTTGGGGCGGGAGGGCCCTCCTACAATGAGCAGTTCTTC
CASSLGAGGPSYNEQFF
>.|TRBV19|TRBJ2-2|once
TGTGCCAGTAGTATAGGACGGAACACCGGGGAGCTGTTTTTT
CASSIGRNTGELFF
>.|TRBV7-9|TRBJ2-5|.
TGTGCCAGCAGCCAAGGACTCCGGAGGCAAGAGACCCAGTACTTC
CASSQGLRRQETQYF
>TRBD1|TRBV11-3|TRBJ2-7|.
TGTGCCAGCAGCCCACGGGCAGGGGGAATCTACGAGCAGTACTTC
CASSPRAGGIYEQYF
>.|TRBV7-2|TRBJ2-5|many
TGTGCCAGCAGCTTGGCCGGGCACCGGGAGACCCAGTACTTC
CASSLAGHRETQYF
>.|TRBV19|TRBJ1-6|.
TGTGCCACCTTGGAGGGACGGAGAGGATCACCCCTCCACTTT
CATLEGRRGSPLHF
>.|TRBV2|TRBJ1-5|.
TGTGCCAGCACCCTGGGCAGGGGAGGTCAGCCCCAGCATTTT
CASTLGRGGQPQHF
>.|TRBV28|TRBJ1-2|.
TGTGCCAGCAGTGAAAGATCAAGACCCTATGGCTACACCTTC
CASSERSRPYGYTF
>.|TRBV28|TRBJ2-1|.
TGTGCCAGCAGTTTGAGCCGACGCTCCTACAATGAGCAGTTCTTC
CASSLSRRSYNEQFF
>.|TRBV7-2|TRBJ2-6|.
TGTGCCAGCAGCTTAGCATCAGGGGACGGGGCCAACGTCCTGACTTTC
CASSLASGDGANVLTF
>.|TRBV5-1|TRBJ1-3|.
TGCGCCAGCAGCTTGGAGGGAGCCAGGGACACCATATATTTT
CASSLEGARDTIYF
>.|TRBV4-3|TRBJ1-1|.
TGCGCCAGCAGCCAAGATCTGTGGACAGCGTCTGGAGCTTTCTTT
CASSQDLWTASGAFF
>.|TRBV7-9|TRBJ2-5|.
TGTGCCAGCAGCCTCCAAGAGACCCAGTACTTC
CASSLQETQYF
>TRBD1|TRBV5-4|TRBJ1-4|.
TGTGCCAGCAGCTTGGCCGCGGTTGCAGGGGGCCTGGAAAAACTGTTTTTT
CASSLAAVAGGLEKLFF